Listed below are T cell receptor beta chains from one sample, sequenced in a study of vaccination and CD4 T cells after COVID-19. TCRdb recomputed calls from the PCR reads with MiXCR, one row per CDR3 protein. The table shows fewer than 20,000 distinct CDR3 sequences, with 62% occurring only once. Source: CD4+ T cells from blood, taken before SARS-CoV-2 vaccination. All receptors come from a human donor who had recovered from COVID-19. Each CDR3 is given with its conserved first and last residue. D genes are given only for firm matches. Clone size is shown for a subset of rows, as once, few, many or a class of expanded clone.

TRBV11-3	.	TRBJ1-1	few	CASSLSRVTEAFF	TGTGCCAGCAGCTTAAGCAGGGTCACTGAAGCTTTCTTT
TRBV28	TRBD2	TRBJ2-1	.	CASRDSSGRSYNEQFF	TGTGCCAGCAGGGACTCTAGCGGGCGTTCCTACAATGAGCAGTTCTTC
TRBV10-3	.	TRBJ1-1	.	CAISRDLDTEAFF	TGTGCCATCAGCAGGGATTTGGACACTGAAGCTTTCTTT
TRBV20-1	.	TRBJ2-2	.	CSARDSGASGKNTGELFF	TGCAGTGCTAGGGACTCAGGGGCTAGCGGAAAGAACACCGGGGAGCTGTTTTTT
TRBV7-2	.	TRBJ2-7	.	CASSFRGNYEQYF	TGTGCCAGCAGCTTCCGCGGGAACTACGAGCAGTACTTC
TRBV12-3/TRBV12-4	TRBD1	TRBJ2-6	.	CASSLGFRGPGANVLTF	TGTGCCAGCAGTTTGGGATTCAGGGGGCCTGGGGCCAACGTCCTGACTTTC
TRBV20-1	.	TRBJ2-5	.	CSARDPVGGQQTQYF	TGCAGTGCTAGAGATCCTGTCGGAGGCCAGCAGACCCAGTACTTC
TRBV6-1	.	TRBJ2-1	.	CASSERPALNNEQFF	TGTGCCAGCAGTGAACGCCCCGCCCTGAACAATGAGCAGTTCTTC
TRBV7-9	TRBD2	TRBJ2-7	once	CASNLRAGVSEQYF	TGTGCCAGCAACCTTAGGGCGGGGGTCTCCGAGCAGTACTTC
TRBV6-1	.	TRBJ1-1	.	CASARDTEAFF	TGTGCCAGCGCAAGGGACACTGAAGCTTTCTTT
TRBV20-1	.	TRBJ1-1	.	CSATAGNTEAFF	TGCAGTGCCACTGCTGGGAACACTGAAGCTTTCTTT
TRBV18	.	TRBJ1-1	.	CASSPALNTEAFF	TGTGCCAGCTCACCGGCACTGAACACTGAAGCTTTCTTT
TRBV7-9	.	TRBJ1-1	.	CASSPRTGNTEAFF	TGTGCCAGCAGCCCGAGGACGGGGAACACTGAAGCTTTCTTT
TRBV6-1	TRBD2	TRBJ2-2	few	CASRLLAIAGELFF	TGTGCCAGCAGGCTACTAGCGATCGCCGGGGAGCTGTTTTTT
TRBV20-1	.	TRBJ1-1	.	CSARDRTGTVEAFF	TGCAGTGCTAGAGACAGGACGGGCACCGTTGAAGCTTTCTTT
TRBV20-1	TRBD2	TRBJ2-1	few	CSATLAGVGNEQFF	TGCAGTGCTACCTTAGCGGGAGTCGGTAATGAGCAGTTCTTC
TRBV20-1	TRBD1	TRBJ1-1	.	CSARTGKLGEAFF	TGCAGTGCAAGGACAGGGAAATTGGGTGAAGCTTTCTTT
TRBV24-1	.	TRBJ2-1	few	CATSDLNNNEQFF	TGTGCCACCAGTGATCTAAATAACAATGAGCAGTTCTTC
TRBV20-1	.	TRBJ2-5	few	CSAQPPQGETQYF	TGCAGTGCCCAACCACCGCAGGGAGAGACCCAGTACTTC
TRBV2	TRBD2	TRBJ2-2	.	CASRGTSGRKTGELFF	TGTGCCAGCAGAGGGACTAGCGGGAGGAAGACCGGGGAGCTGTTTTTT
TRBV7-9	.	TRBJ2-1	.	CASSLAWGSSRGQFF	TGTGCCAGCAGCTTAGCTTGGGGGTCCTCCCGGGGGCAGTTCTTC
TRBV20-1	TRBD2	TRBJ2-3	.	CSAPWREVNTDTQYF	TGCAGTGCCCCTTGGCGGGAGGTTAACACAGATACGCAGTATTTT
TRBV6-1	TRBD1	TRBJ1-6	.	CASRQQGYSPLHF	TGTGCCAGCAGGCAACAGGGGTACTCACCCCTCCACTTT
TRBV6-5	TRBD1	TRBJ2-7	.	CASRYRGFGYEQYF	TGTGCCAGCAGATACAGGGGATTCGGTTACGAGCAGTACTTC
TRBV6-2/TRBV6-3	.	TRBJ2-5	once	CASSYSNRVETQYF	TGTGCCAGCAGTTACTCTAACAGGGTAGAGACCCAGTACTTC
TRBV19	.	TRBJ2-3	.	CASSTQGGRSSTTDTQYF	TGTGCCAGTAGTACTCAGGGCGGCAGGTCATCCACCACAGATACGCAGTATTTT
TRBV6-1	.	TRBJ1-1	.	CASTPRPNTEAFF	TGTGCCAGCACCCCCAGACCGAACACTGAAGCTTTCTTT
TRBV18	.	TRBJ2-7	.	CASSPDTRAGYEQYF	TGTGCCAGCTCACCAGATACGCGGGCTGGCTACGAGCAGTACTTC
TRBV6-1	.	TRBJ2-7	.	CASSLLRRGSSYEQYF	TGTGCCAGCAGCCTCCTGAGGAGGGGGAGCTCCTACGAGCAGTACTTC
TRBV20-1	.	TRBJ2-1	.	CSARDPYDYNEQFF	TGCAGTGCTAGAGACCCTTACGACTACAATGAGCAGTTCTTC
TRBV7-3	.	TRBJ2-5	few	CASSLQWDHGQTQYF	TGTGCCAGCAGCTTGCAATGGGACCACGGCCAGACCCAGTACTTC
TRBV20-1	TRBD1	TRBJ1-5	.	CSARGNRGVGQPQHF	TGCAGTGCTAGAGGGAACAGGGGAGTTGGTCAGCCCCAGCATTTT
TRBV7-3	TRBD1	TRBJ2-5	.	CASSLKGTGETQYF	TGTGCCAGCAGCTTAAAGGGGACAGGGGAGACCCAGTACTTC
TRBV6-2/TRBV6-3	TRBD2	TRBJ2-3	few	CASKSGSTSTDTQYF	TGTGCCAGTAAAAGCGGGAGTACGAGCACAGATACGCAGTATTTT
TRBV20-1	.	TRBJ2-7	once	CSAGEASEALSLEQYF	TGCAGTGCTGGAGAGGCTAGCGAGGCTCTATCCTTAGAGCAGTACTTC
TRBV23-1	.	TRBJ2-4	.	CASSQSVVAGYLAKNIQYF	TGCGCCAGCAGTCAATCCGTGGTGGCAGGGTATCTAGCCAAAAACATTCAGTACTTC
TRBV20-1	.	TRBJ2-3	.	CSARDPTGTDTQYF	TGCAGTGCTAGAGATCCGACGGGCACAGATACGCAGTATTTT
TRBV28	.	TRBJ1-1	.	CASSPGDTEAFF	TGTGCCAGCAGTCCAGGGGACACTGAAGCTTTCTTT
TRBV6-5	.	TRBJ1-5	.	CASSSNQGRSTQPQHF	TGTGCCAGCAGTTCGAACCAGGGGCGCAGCACTCAGCCCCAGCATTTT
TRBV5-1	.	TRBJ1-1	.	CASSLEGSTGTEAFF	TGCGCCAGCAGCTTGGAAGGCTCCACCGGCACTGAAGCTTTCTTT
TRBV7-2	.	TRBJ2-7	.	CASSFTGGTAYEQYF	TGTGCCAGCAGCTTCACGGGGGGGACAGCATACGAGCAGTACTTC